These T cell receptor beta chains were read from a single sample in a study of blood T cell repertoires in COVID-19. Generated by immunoSEQ multiplex PCR, the TCRdb table keeps only in-frame clones and is missing some. This sample yields approximately 440,000 clones, of which roughly 87% are seen a single time; 0.6% to 0.7% belongs to the top ten. Sequencing used PBMCs or T cells enriched from blood (not recorded which). These receptors all stem from a man aged 18 to 29 who had recovered from COVID-19. Both conserved end residues are part of each CDR3. D genes are given only for firm matches. Expanded clones are given a class, and other clones once, few, many or no size at all.

>.|TRBJ1-1|TRBV9|once
TGTGCCAGCAGCGTAGGGGCAGGATCATTAACTGAAGCTTTCTTT
CASSVGAGSLTEAFF
>TRBD1|TRBJ1-2|TRBV4-1|.
TGCGCCAGCAGGCTTGCGGGACAGGGGGCCCTGGGCGGCTACACCTTC
CASRLAGQGALGGYTF
>TRBD1|TRBJ1-2|TRBV2|.
TGTGCCAGCATTTCTTCCGGGACAGTGATCAACTATGGCTACACCTTC
CASISSGTVINYGYTF
>.|TRBJ1-1|TRBV11-3|.
TGTGCCAGCAGCTTAGCCATCCCGACCGGGACAGAAGCTTTCTTT
CASSLAIPTGTEAFF
>.|TRBJ2-5|TRBV24-1|.
TGTGCCACCAGTGATACAGGTCCCGTAGAGACCCAGTACTTC
CATSDTGPVETQYF
>.|TRBJ1-6|TRBV18|.
TGTGCCAGCTCACCTTCAGGGAATAATAATTCACCCCTCCACTTT
CASSPSGNNNSPLHF
>TRBD1|TRBJ1-2|TRBV7-3|few
TGTGCCAGCAGCTTAGACAGGGAGGATGGCTACACCTTC
CASSLDREDGYTF
>TRBD1|TRBJ1-1|TRBV11-2|once
TGTGCCAGCAGCGAGACAGGGTTCGTCACTGAAGCTTTCTTT
CASSETGFVTEAFF
>TRBD2|TRBJ2-1|TRBV7-9|.
TGTGCCAGCAGCTTATTTTTAGGCGGGAGCTCCTACAATGAGCAGTTCTTC
CASSLFLGGSSYNEQFF
>.|TRBJ2-7|TRBV5-1|.
TGCGCCAGCAGCCTAACTAGCCCTTCCTACGAGCAGTACTTC
CASSLTSPSYEQYF
>.|TRBJ1-2|TRBV10-3|.
TGTGCCATCGGGGAGGAGGACTATGGCTACACCTTC
CAIGEEDYGYTF
>TRBD2|TRBJ2-7|TRBV18|.
TGTGCCAGCTCACCACGGGCGGGAGTGAGCGAGCAGTACTTC
CASSPRAGVSEQYF
>TRBD1|TRBJ1-6|TRBV13|once
TGTGCCAGCCGCCCGACAGGGATGACTTCACCCCTCCACTTT
CASRPTGMTSPLHF
>TRBD1|TRBJ1-5|TRBV6-5|.
TGTGCCAGCAGTTCACAGGGGGGCCAGCCCCAGCATTTT
CASSSQGGQPQHF
>TRBD1|TRBJ1-6|TRBV2|.
TGTGCCAGCAGCCCCGGACAGGGGGTGGGTTCACCCCTCCACTTT
CASSPGQGVGSPLHF
>.|TRBJ1-1|TRBV12-3/TRBV12-4|.
TGTGCCAGCAGTTTCCGGAACACTGAAGCTTTCTTT
CASSFRNTEAFF
>.|TRBJ2-1|TRBV7-9|.
TGTGCCAGCAGCAATTCCTCTTTGCTAGAGATGAGCGGTGAGCAGTTCTTC
CASSNSSLLEMSGEQFF
>.|TRBJ1-3|TRBV3-1/TRBV3-2|.
TGTGCCAGCAGCCAAGACGTTTCGACAGTAAGCTCTGGAAACACCATATATTTT
CASSQDVSTVSSGNTIYF
>.|TRBJ1-4|TRBV25-1|.
TGTGCCAGCAGACAGGGATCCATTGAAAAACTGTTTTTT
CASRQGSIEKLFF
>TRBD2|TRBJ2-5|TRBV19|.
TGTGCCAGTAGTATTGGGCTAGCGGCGGAGACCCAGTACTTC
CASSIGLAAETQYF
>TRBD2|TRBJ2-7|TRBV7-9|.
TGTGCCAGCAGCTTTGGTCTAGCGGCCGACGAGCAGTACTTC
CASSFGLAADEQYF
>.|TRBJ1-6|TRBV5-1|.
TGCGCCAGCAGCGCCGACACCCGTGCTATGACACCCCTCCACTTT
CASSADTRAMTPLHF
>.|TRBJ1-2|TRBV19|.
TGTGCCAGTAAGCGGTCGGGAACAGAAATGTATGGCTACACCTTC
CASKRSGTEMYGYTF
>TRBD2|TRBJ2-2|TRBV10-3|.
TGTGCCATCGAGGATAGCGGGAGGTCCGGGGAGCTGTTTTTT
CAIEDSGRSGELFF
>.|TRBJ2-1|TRBV5-4|.
TGTGCCAGTATGAGCGGCACACTTTACAATGAGCAGTTCTTC
CASMSGTLYNEQFF
>TRBD1|TRBJ1-1|TRBV7-9|.
TGTGCCAGCAGCTTCCGGACAGGGGGCAGGGACACTGAAGCTTTCTTT
CASSFRTGGRDTEAFF
>.|TRBJ2-7|TRBV7-4|.
TGTGCCAGCAGCTTAGTTTTCGGGTTACGGCCCCCCGACGAGCAGTACTTC
CASSLVFGLRPPDEQYF
>TRBD1|TRBJ2-3|TRBV6-5|.
TGTGCCAGCATGGGACAGGGCGAAGATACGCAGTATTTT
CASMGQGEDTQYF
>TRBD1|TRBJ2-2|TRBV6-4|.
TGTGCCAGCAGACCCGACAGGGGAGGTACCGGGGAGCTGTTTTTT
CASRPDRGGTGELFF
>TRBD2|TRBJ2-3|TRBV10-3|.
TGTGCCATCAGAGCCGGGGCGGGGGAGACCACAGATACGCAGTATTTT
CAIRAGAGETTDTQYF
>.|TRBJ2-1|TRBV7-2|.
TGTGCCAGCAGCTTAGCATCGTCGAGCGAGAGCGGTCATGAGCAGTTCTTC
CASSLASSSESGHEQFF
>TRBD1|TRBJ1-2|TRBV5-5|.
TGTGCCAGCAGTTGGGTGAACAGGGGGAACTATGGCTACACCTTC
CASSWVNRGNYGYTF
>.|TRBJ2-1|TRBV11-1|.
TGTGCCAGCAGCTTAGACGGTGCAGGTTGGGAGCAGTTCTTC
CASSLDGAGWEQFF
>.|TRBJ2-2|TRBV2|.
TGTGCCAGCAGTGATATGTCTAGCGTTAGCCCCGGGGAGCTGTTTTTT
CASSDMSSVSPGELFF
>.|TRBJ2-7|TRBV29-1|.
TGCAGCGTTGAAGATGGGGAGCGGAGGAACTCCTACGAGCAGTACTTC
CSVEDGERRNSYEQYF
>.|TRBJ1-2|TRBV9|.
TGTGCCAGCAGCGTAGAAGTGGGCAGTTACTATGGCTACACCTTC
CASSVEVGSYYGYTF
>.|TRBJ2-5|TRBV27|.
TGTGCCAGCAGTCCCGTGGGCCGTAAAGGAGAGACCCAGTACTTC
CASSPVGRKGETQYF
>TRBD1|TRBJ2-7|TRBV5-1|.
TGCGCCAGCAGCTTTTTCCCGGGACAGATTTACGAGCAGTACTTC
CASSFFPGQIYEQYF
>TRBD1|TRBJ1-5|TRBV2|.
TGTGCCAGCAGTGACACAGGGGGTAGTCAGCCCCAGCATTTT
CASSDTGGSQPQHF
>TRBD2|TRBJ2-2|TRBV19|.
TGTGCCAGTGGGTTTAGAGCGGGACGGGACACCGGGGAGCTGTTTTTT
CASGFRAGRDTGELFF
>TRBD1|TRBJ1-6|TRBV30|.
TGTGCCTGGAGTCCGGGACAGGGGGACTCACCCCTCCACTTT
CAWSPGQGDSPLHF
>.|TRBJ2-7|TRBV3-1/TRBV3-2|.
TGTGCCAGCAGCCTGACCGGGGGCTCCTACGAGCAGTACTTC
CASSLTGGSYEQYF
>TRBD2|TRBJ2-7|TRBV5-1|few
TGCGCCAGCAGCCCTGCTAGCGGGGCCTACGAGCAGTACTTC
CASSPASGAYEQYF
>.|TRBJ1-2|TRBV27|once
TGTGCCAGCAGGAGTTTTAGCTATGGCTACACCTTC
CASRSFSYGYTF
>TRBD1|TRBJ1-5|TRBV27|.
TGTGCCAGCAGTCCCATGGGACAGGGCGATCAGCCCCAGCATTTT
CASSPMGQGDQPQHF
>.|TRBJ1-2|TRBV3-1/TRBV3-2|.
TGTGCCAGCAGCCGCTGGACAGATCACTATGGCTACACCTTC
CASSRWTDHYGYTF